This T cell receptor beta chain was sequenced in a study of blood T cell repertoires in COVID-19. Trimming removed 11 bases from V and 5 bases from J; junction bases left unmatched: 8. The CDR3 covers 13 residues. Looked up from germline, CDR1 is WNHNN and CDR2 is SYGVQD (reference sequence). Study members were between 18 and 89 years old and lived in approximately 25 US regions. The authors' processing: Researchers report that nucleated cell counts were estimated from reference gene primer amplification. Method: immunoSEQ multiplex PCR; TCRdb's copy keeps in-frame clones and lacks some. From that table come the V and J calls and clone size; the DNA was used to work out D and trimming. The table records some 270,000 clones, roughly 88% of them present only once.

Material: PBMCs or T cells enriched from blood (not recorded which). This clonotype was sampled from a woman younger than 45 who had recovered from COVID-19. The chain couples TRBV10-1 to TRBJ2-4; 8 bases match TRBD2. This CDR3 reads CAAAGVSENIQYF. The CDR3 DNA reads as TGCGCCGCAGCGGGGGTCTCCGAAAACATTCAGTACTTC.